The present T cell receptor (beta chain) was sequenced within a study of long-term antiretroviral therapy in people with HIV. Sequencing relied on immunoSEQ assay v3.0, run at survey level. Samples were sequenced targeting 40,000-50,000 T-cell genomes each. The method was immunoSEQ multiplex PCR; TCRdb's version includes in-frame clones alone and lacks a portion of them. Of approximately 33,000 clones in the sample, 80% to 90% were seen once. Study results and limitations: Although diversity increased after ART, it remained lower than in transplant donor controls.

Trimming removed 6 bases at V and 6 bases at J, with 9 bases between. The CDR3 runs to 12 residues. CDR1 is SGHAT and CDR2 is FQNNGV in the germline V gene. Two or more post-ART PBMC samples, plus at least one pre-ART sample, were available for each donor. There were no participants with HIV treated outside the United States. In this sample, this clone turned up once. Its antigen is not identified. The material was unsorted PBMCs, obtained 0.8 years before starting antiretroviral therapy. The rearrangement links TRBV11-2 to TRBJ2-1; no firm D call. The clonotype originates from a young man with HIV. The CDR3 region is CASSKPTNEQFF. Here the CDR3 DNA reads TGTGCCAGCAGTAAACCGACCAATGAGCAGTTCTTC.